Listed below are T cell receptor beta chains from one sample, sequenced in a study of Graves' ophthalmopathy and Graves' hyperthyroidism. TCRdb re-called the multiplex PCR reads with MiXCR, one entry per CDR3 protein. This table has a few hundred thousand distinct CDR3 sequences, roughly 21% appearing once. The sample consisted of peripheral blood. These receptors were taken from a woman in her forties or fifties with Graves' ophthalmopathy. Each CDR3 is given with its conserved first and last residue. Each record gives: clone size, D gene, V gene, J gene, CDR3 DNA, CDR3 protein. D genes are given only for firm matches. Size tells how often a clone was seen (once, few, many) or the class of an expanded clone, and some rows leave it out.

>-|-|TRBV6-4|TRBJ1-1
TGTGCCAGCAGTGAGGAGGGAAGGACTGAAGCTTTCTTT
CASSEEGRTEAFF
>many|-|TRBV20-1|TRBJ1-6
TGCAGTGCTAAGGTGGAGGAAGGGTCTGGTTCACCCCTCCACTTT
CSAKVEEGSGSPLHF
>-|-|TRBV28|TRBJ2-7
TGTGCCAGCAGTTTTTCCGGGGGATCCTACGAGCAGTACTTC
CASSFSGGSYEQYF
>many|-|TRBV28|TRBJ2-2
TGTGCCAGCAGCCCCTCAACCAGGCTGAATGCGGAGCTGTTTTTT
CASSPSTRLNAELFF
>many|-|TRBV7-9|TRBJ2-5
TGTGCCAGCAGCCCAGGTGGCGGCAGAGAGACCCAGTACTTC
CASSPGGGRETQYF
>many|TRBD1|TRBV6-2/TRBV6-3|TRBJ1-2
TGTGCCAGCAGTTACCTGGACAGGGACTTCTTTTTTTATGGCTACACCTTC
CASSYLDRDFFFYGYTF
>many|TRBD2|TRBV11-2|TRBJ2-5
TGTGCCAGCAGCTTAGGACTAGCGGGAAAGACCCAGTACTTC
CASSLGLAGKTQYF
>many|-|TRBV2|TRBJ1-5
TGTGCCAGCGGCGAGGTCCGTCAGCCCCAGCATTTT
CASGEVRQPQHF
>-|-|TRBV27|TRBJ1-1
TGTGCCAGCAGTACAATTACCTATCTGGTGAACACTGAAGCTTTCTTT
CASSTITYLVNTEAFF
>many|-|TRBV20-1|TRBJ2-2
TGCAGTGTTCCGGGACAAAACACCGGGGAGCTGTTTTTT
CSVPGQNTGELFF
>many|-|TRBV29-1|TRBJ1-1
TGCAGCGTAGGGAGGGGAACCCTGAACACTGAAGCTTTCTTT
CSVGRGTLNTEAFF
>many|-|TRBV20-1|TRBJ2-2
TGCAGTGCTAGACCGGGACAAAACACCGGGGAGCTGTTTTTT
CSARPGQNTGELFF
>-|-|TRBV6-5|TRBJ2-5
TGTGCCAGCAGTTACTCGAGGCTCACCGGAGTGACCCAGTACTTC
CASSYSRLTGVTQYF
>many|TRBD1|TRBV4-1|TRBJ2-7
TGCGCCAGCAGCCAAGGGGACAGGGCCCTAACCTACGAGCAGTACTTC
CASSQGDRALTYEQYF
>once|-|TRBV6-1|TRBJ1-1
TGTGCCATCTCTCGGGACGGCAGAGACACTGAAGCTTTCTTT
CAISRDGRDTEAFF
>many|TRBD1|TRBV28|TRBJ2-5
TGTGCCAGCAGTTTAATACAGGGGGCACAGGAGACCCAGTACTTC
CASSLIQGAQETQYF
>many|TRBD1|TRBV15|TRBJ1-5
TGTGCCACCAGCGGCGACAGGGGTTTTGATCAGCCCCAGCATTTT
CATSGDRGFDQPQHF
>many|-|TRBV24-1|TRBJ2-5
TGTGCCACCAGTGATTGGAACCAAGAGACCCAGTACTTC
CATSDWNQETQYF
>few|-|TRBV5-2|TRBJ1-5
TGTGCCAGTAGTATAGCCCGACAGGGGAGGCTCAATCAGCCCCAGCATTTT
CASSIARQGRLNQPQHF
>-|-|TRBV3-1|TRBJ2-7
TGTGCCAGCAGGCCGGGCAGCACCTACGAGCAGTACTTC
CASRPGSTYEQYF
>-|-|TRBV12-3/TRBV12-4|TRBJ1-2
TGTGCCAGCAGTCGAACCACCACGGACGGAGATGGCTACACCTTC
CASSRTTTDGDGYTF
>many|-|TRBV28|TRBJ1-2
TGTGCCATCCGACCTACTAACTATGGCTACACCTTC
CAIRPTNYGYTF
>-|TRBD1|TRBV11-2|TRBJ1-1
TGTGCCAGCAGCTTAGTCTGGGACAGCCATATGAACACTGAAGCTTTCTTT
CASSLVWDSHMNTEAFF
>many|TRBD1|TRBV18|TRBJ2-5
TGTGCCAGCTCACCACCGATGGTACGGACAGGGGGAGGAGAGACCCAGTACTTC
CASSPPMVRTGGGETQYF
>many|-|TRBV7-8|TRBJ2-5
TGTGCCAGCAGCGTTCAGGGACAAGAGACCCAGTACTTC
CASSVQGQETQYF
>many|TRBD1|TRBV2|TRBJ1-6
TGTGCCAGCAGTTCCGGGACAGGGGCTTCACCCCTCCACTTT
CASSSGTGASPLHF
>many|-|TRBV7-9|TRBJ2-7
TGTGCCAGCAGCCGCGACGCCGACTACGAGCAGTACTTC
CASSRDADYEQYF
>many|TRBD1|TRBV20-1|TRBJ1-5
TGCAGTGCTAGAGTTGACAGGGAAAAGGGGCAGCCCCAGCATTTT
CSARVDREKGQPQHF
>many|-|TRBV20-1|TRBJ1-5
TGCAGTGCTAGAGCGGAGGGGGATCAGCCCCAGCATTTT
CSARAEGDQPQHF
>-|TRBD2|TRBV7-8|TRBJ2-7
TGTGCCAGCAGCTTTGGGAGGGCCAGCTCCTACGAGCAGTACTTC
CASSFGRASSYEQYF
>few|-|TRBV6-2/TRBV6-3|TRBJ1-5
TGTGCCAGCAGCCCCTCAGCAGATGTCCAGCCCCAGCATTTT
CASSPSADVQPQHF
>-|-|TRBV20-1|TRBJ2-7
TGCAGTCAGTTGGGGTCCTCGGGGCCTAGCTCCTACGAGCAGTACTTC
CSQLGSSGPSSYEQYF